This T cell receptor beta chain was sequenced in a study of identical twins (dated by TCRdb to about 2016). In the study overall: TCR alpha and beta repertoires from monozygotic twins, unrelated adults of various ages and cord blood were deep-sequenced to test whether fetal clonotypes persist. Replicate twin experiments were performed at different times using different library preparation protocols to rule out contamination.

As to this clonotype: Its recognized antigen is unknown. It has no much larger one-base neighbor in the sample; base qualities were not kept.

Paper-wide results and their limitations: In beta out-of-frame sequences, excess twin sharing was weaker, because having fewer shared sequences lowered the signal-to-noise ratio. Abundant cord blood beta clonotypes had fewer insertions, young adult naive repertoires showed a similar but weaker trend, and memory repertoires showed no such trend. Invariant T cells such as MAIT and iNKT could partly confound zero-insertion analyses, though diverse VJ usage argued against this for most clonotypes. Compared with coincidental sharing between unrelated individuals, out-of-frame TCR alpha sequences shared between twins had an excess of sequences with low generation probability. Out-of-frame TCR alpha sharing in monozygotic twins was systematically underestimated by recombination models, whereas sharing between unrelated individuals was in agreement with the recombination models. Because the same donors could not be followed over many years, conclusions were based on cross-sectional statistical analysis.

In the germline V gene, CDR1 corresponds to SGHRS and CDR2 to YFSETQ. At the junction V is shortened by 4 bases and J by 6 bases, with 18 bases in between. Counted from cysteine to phenylalanine, this CDR3 has 15 amino acids. Kept here is only the CDR3 DNA, which spans 45 bases and is read in frame from base 1. The library was produced with 5' RACE. Instrument on record: Illumina HiSeq 2000. A universal primer binding site was added through template switching, and the final cDNA carried a unique molecular identifier so that TCR cDNA molecules could be counted accurately. Specific primers in the conserved constant-segment region were used to synthesize first-strand cDNA for TCR alpha and beta chains. To control for contamination, each cDNA library was double barcoded with a SMART-Mk sample barcode plus Illumina barcodes. TruSeq adapter sequences along with Illumina sample barcodes were introduced in two successive PCR steps. The Illumina HiSeq platform was used with custom primers to sequence TCR alpha and beta cDNA libraries. The authors' analysis ran thus. Unique molecular identifiers were extracted from raw reads with MiGEC, and CDR3 positions were determined with MiXCR. Recombination models were inferred per individual with the repgenHMM and IGoR tools using an EM algorithm. Shared clonotypes were analyzed with the tcR package in R, and sharing was normalized by the product of cloneset sizes. To study raw recombination free of thymic and clonal selection effects, out-of-frame nonproductive sequences were analyzed. TCRdb handled the public reads itself, with Q25 trimming in fastp and clone calling in MiXCR, and kept productive beta chains. Identical CDR3 proteins give one entry, which carries the most common genes and DNA. The V and J calls and clone size come from TCRdb's table, not from the authors' own analysis. The sample yields about 240,000 distinct CDR3 sequences; 10% to 15% were counted once. The ten largest clonotypes hold 3.5% to 4.5% of the sample.

Every donor in the study was a healthy Caucasian. Three pairs of female monozygotic twins, all aged roughly 18 to 30 years, were included in the twin cohort. Using Miltenyi CD45RO+ enrichment and human naive T-cell isolation kits, memory (CD45RO+) and naive T cells were isolated from PBMC. Another study also made use of these data, one on yellow fever vaccine responses in identical twins. The second source states: According to the authors, in identical twins the way T cells responded to vaccination appeared partly convergent and partly personalized. In the study, vaccine-responding T cell clones were precisely tracked in identical twins.

Input material: memory (CD45RO+) T cells sorted from blood. The sample's cell subset or site, from its label and the paper: CD45RO+ enriched T cells. This receptor chain uses TRBV5-1 and TRBJ2-3; the D match is possibly TRBD1 or TRBD2, with 5 bases aligned in each. The source is a woman aged 18-30 years in good health. The DNA is TGCGCCAGCAGCCCGAAATCAGGGTCGGGGGATACGCAGTATTTT. It codes for CASSPKSGSGDTQYF.